This paragraph reports one T cell receptor beta chain. What it binds is unknown. This sample was included in a study of T-cell memory formation after mild COVID-19. Study-wide background: Largely, TCR clusters stayed within a single donor.

V lost 7 bases and J lost 7; bases outside the gene matches: 11. The CDR3 consists of 15 residues. Germline lookup yields CDR1 SGDLS and CDR2 YYNGEE. TCRdb called the 5' RACE reads again in MiXCR, with one record for every CDR3 protein. The sample has 450,000 to 650,000 distinct CDR3 sequences, under 20% seen once. General study findings and limits: Among contracting clones, CD4+ were mainly CM/EM and CD8+ enriched in EMRA.

Sequenced: PBMCs or a T cell subset sorted from them (not recorded which). This chain links TRBV9 with TRBJ2-7; 13 bases are a match to TRBD2. This receptor was identified in an adult woman who had mild COVID-19 (a few samples of this study predate the infection). Cell type and time point are not known. For the CDR3, the DNA is TGTGCCAGCGGCCCAGCTAGACTAGCGGGAGGTGAGCAGTACTTC. Translating gives CASGPARLAGGEQYF.